These 12 T cell receptor beta chains originate from one sample sequenced in a study of Graves' ophthalmopathy and Graves' hyperthyroidism. RNA transcripts were the source from which TCR beta CDR3 regions were amplified. The first round was an RT-PCR with HTBI primers, and the second round was a multiplex PCR. From the multiplex PCR reads, TCRdb called clonotypes with MiXCR, one entry per CDR3 protein. The sample has just over 600,000 distinct CDR3 sequences; 20% to 25% are singletons. The sample was peripheral blood. Source of these receptors: a woman younger than 35 with stable Graves' hyperthyroidism. Some clones in this sample may be carry-over from other donors' samples.

The V call is TRBV4-2, the J call TRBJ2-5; TRBD2 might be the D (6 bases). Germline V gene lookup returns CDR1 LGHNA and CDR2 YNFKEQ. The ends were cut back, 0 bases at V and 6 bases at J, with 14 bases in the middle. The CDR3 contains 15 residues. CDR3 residues: CASSQEVGGSKTQYF. The DNA for the CDR3 is TGTGCCAGCAGCCAAGAAGTGGGGGGTTCGAAGACCCAGTACTTC.

This clonotype was seen repeatedly, ten times or more. The V call is TRBV15, the J call TRBJ2-7; the match to TRBD1 covers 8 bases. V lost 4 bases to trimming and J lost 3 bases; unmatched junction nucleotides: 5. CDR1 LNHNV and CDR2 YYDKDF come from the germline V gene (reference sequence). CDR3 length equals 14 residues. Written as DNA, the CDR3 is TGTGCCACCAGCATTTTAGGACAGGGCTACGAGCAGTACTTC. It encodes CATSILGQGYEQYF.

This clonotype was seen a single time. DNA of the CDR3: TGTGCCACCAGTGATTCCGACAGGGACCATCAGCCCCAGCATTTT. Protein: CATSDSDRDHQPQHF. J is TRBJ1-5 and V is TRBV24-1; 7 positions agree with TRBD1. The CDR3 has 15 residues. CDR1 and CDR2 (germline): KGHDR, SFDVKD. V shed 2 bases and J 5 bases; nucleotides not matched to a gene: 5.

This clonotype showed up just a few times. This sequence joins TRBV4-1 and TRBJ2-7; D unclear. This CDR3 is built from 14 residues. Germline lookup yields CDR1 MGHRA and CDR2 YSYEKL. V gave up 0 bases and J gave up 4 bases, with 10 bases separating them. The CDR3 DNA reads as TGCGCCAGCAGCCAAGAGGGTGGCTATTACGAGCAGTACTTC. Its translation: CASSQEGGYYEQYF.

J is TRBJ2-2 and V is TRBV3-1; tentatively, D is TRBD1 (6 bases). The CDR3 runs to 15 residues. Germline assignment: CDR1 LGHDT and CDR2 YNNKEL (reference sequence). The V and J ends lost 4 bases and 4 bases respectively, with 13 bases between them. The CDR3 sequence is CASSPTGLGTGELFF. The CDR3 DNA sequence: TGTGCCAGCAGCCCGACAGGTTTAGGCACCGGGGAGCTGTTTTTT.

The chain has TRBV6-1 and TRBJ1-5; perhaps TRBD1 as D (5 bases). The V end lost 1 base, the J end lost 5 bases, and 15 bases lay between the germline ends. The CDR3 runs to 16 residues. Germline V gene data show CDR1 as MNHNS and CDR2 as SASEGT. CDR3 coding DNA: TGTGCCAGCAGTGAAGGGGCAGGGTTTGCCTATCAGCCCCAGCATTTT. Translating it yields CASSEGAGFAYQPQHF.

This clonotype has at least ten counts. This sequence joins TRBV5-1 and TRBJ2-7, with 11 bases aligning to TRBD2. Trimming cost V 0 bases and J 4 bases; bases outside gene matches: 3. Germline V gene data show CDR1 as SGHRS and CDR2 as YFSETQ. The CDR3 contains 15 residues. CDR3 DNA: TGCGCCAGCAGCTTGGGATGGACTAGCGGGTACGAGCAGTACTTC. Encoded protein: CASSLGWTSGYEQYF. The whole variable domain, remainder taken from reference TRBV5-1 and TRBJ2-7, is KAGVTQTPRYLIKTRGQQVTLSCSPISGHRSVSWYQQTPGQGLQFLFEYFSETQRNKGNFPGRFSGRQFSNSRSEMNVSTLELGDSALYLCASSLGWTSGYEQYFGPGTRLTVT.

This clonotype appeared many times. The chain couples TRBV28 to TRBJ1-5; D uncertain. Germline V gene lookup returns CDR1 MDHEN and CDR2 SYDVKM. V was pared by 6 bases and J by 3 bases, with 9 bases between. There are 13 residues in the CDR3. The CDR3 loop is CASRREPNQPQHF. The CDR3 DNA reads TGTGCCAGCAGACGAGAACCCAATCAGCCCCAGCATTTT.

This clonotype occurred many times. The genes are TRBV15 and TRBJ2-2; 10 positions match TRBD1. Germline V CDR1 and CDR2: LNHNV, YYDKDF (reference sequence). The CDR3 covers 14 residues. Trimming removed 5 bases from V and 6 bases from J; junction bases left unmatched: 3. The CDR3 sequence is CATSSGTGAGELFF. The CDR3 bases are TGTGCCACCAGCTCCGGGACAGGGGCCGGGGAGCTGTTTTTT.

This clonotype came up many times. The rearrangement uses TRBV28 and TRBJ1-5; D uncertain. This CDR3 comprises 12 residues. Trimming shortened V by 6 bases and J by 7 bases, and 10 bases separated the two germline ends. Germline V CDR1 and CDR2: MDHEN, SYDVKM. CDR3 coding DNA: TGTGCCAGCAGCGGGAGTCGACAGCCCCAGCATTTT. Amino acids: CASSGSRQPQHF.

The CDR3 DNA sequence: TGTGCCACCAGTGATGGGGACACCTCAAGCGGGAGTGGCACCGGGGAGCTGTTTTTT. Translating gives CATSDGDTSSGSGTGELFF. V usage is TRBV24-1 and J usage is TRBJ2-2, with 8 bases aligning to TRBD2. Germline CDR1 is KGHDR and CDR2 is SFDVKD. The trim removed 3 bases at V and 4 bases at J, leaving 15 bases unmatched. The CDR3 runs to 19 residues.

This clonotype was observed at least ten times. This sequence joins TRBV6-1 and TRBJ1-2, with TRBD1 identical over 10 bases. The J segment lost 5 bases and the V segment lost 9 bases, leaving 3 bases of the junction unmatched. This CDR3 is 12 amino acids long. Germline values: CDR1 MNHNS, CDR2 SASEGT. As DNA, the CDR3 is TGTGCCAGTTGGGACAGGGGTTATGGCTACACCTTC. It is translated as CASWDRGYGYTF.